This T cell receptor beta chain was observed in a study of blood T cell repertoires in COVID-19. For the study at large: COVID-19 samples collected from the United States, Italy and Spain covered acute and convalescent phases. The analysed material was cDNA or gDNA that came from T cells, B-cell-depleted T cells, or PBMCs.

The germline V and J ends were trimmed by 4 bases and 2 bases, with 7 bases remaining between them. The germline V gene encodes CDR1 SGHDT and CDR2 YYEEEE. This CDR3 region has 13 residues. In the source study's methods: Nucleated cell number was recorded as an estimate derived from reference gene primer amplification. Method: immunoSEQ multiplex PCR; TCRdb's copy keeps in-frame clones and lacks some. That table is the source of V, J and clone size, and D and trimming were worked out from the DNA. Of fewer than 300,000 clones detected, 81% appear once; the ten largest clones hold under 3%. J is TRBJ2-1 and V is TRBV5-6; D perhaps matches TRBD1 (5 bases). The origin of this receptor is a woman in her fifties or sixties with active or convalescent COVID-19. Sample: peripheral blood. This CDR3 is CASSPDTYNEQFF. The CDR3, as DNA: TGTGCCAGCAGCCCGGACACCTACAATGAGCAGTTCTTC.